One and the same sample provided the 9 T cell receptor beta chains below, sequenced in a study of naive and memory T cell subsets. Ligated cDNA underwent four rounds of PCR with nested alpha and beta constant region primers and SP2. TCRdb analysed the 5' RACE reads with MiXCR anew, one entry per CDR3 protein. The repertoire has tens of thousands of distinct CDR3 sequences, about 4.4% of them found once; the top ten carry about 0.8%. The library had UMIs added by 3' ligation of an oligonucleotide to TCR cDNA. These receptors were obtained from a female donor in good health.

This clonotype came up many times. V gene TRBV15 combines with J gene TRBJ2-5; D unresolved. From germline, CDR1 is LNHNV and CDR2 YYDKDF (reference sequence). With 5 bases removed from V and 5 bases from J, the gap between germline ends came to 9 bases. The CDR3 has 12 amino acids. This CDR3 is CATSGKKETQYF. In DNA, the CDR3 is TGTGCCACCAGCGGGAAAAAGGAGACCCAGTACTTC.

The sample holds many counts of this clonotype. The chain is built from TRBV10-1 and TRBJ2-5, with D tentatively TRBD1 or TRBD2 (5 bases each). The V end lost 2 bases, the J end lost 3 bases, and 16 bases lay between the germline ends. The CDR3 loop spans 16 amino acids. Germline-derived CDR1 and CDR2 are WNHNN and SYGVQD (reference sequence). The CDR3 here is CASSEEGLGPKETQYF. CDR3 coding DNA: TGCGCCAGCAGTGAGGAGGGCCTGGGGCCAAAAGAGACCCAGTACTTC.

This clonotype was counted at least ten times. This chain uses TRBV6-5 with TRBJ2-1, with 10 bases fitting TRBD2. V dropped 2 bases and J dropped 8; count of bases not matched to a gene: 9. Germline values: CDR1 MNHEY, CDR2 SVGAGI. The CDR3 consists of 16 residues. The CDR3 sequence: CASSYDGLAGADEQFF. The CDR3 DNA follows: TGTGCCAGCAGTTACGACGGGCTAGCGGGAGCCGATGAGCAGTTCTTC.

Many counts were recorded for this clonotype. The V and J genes are TRBV27 and TRBJ2-7; TRBD1 matches 9 bases. Germline CDR1 reads MNHEY; CDR2 reads SMNVEV (reference sequence). CDR3 size: 14 residues. The J segment lost 3 bases and the V segment lost 3 bases, leaving 3 bases of the junction unmatched. CDR3: CASSFDRGDYEQYF. CDR3 nucleotide sequence: TGTGCCAGCAGTTTCGACAGGGGGGACTACGAGCAGTACTTC.

The sample holds many counts of this clonotype. The chain employs TRBV5-1 and TRBJ2-7; no clear D gene. The V gene's germline CDR1 is SGHRS and CDR2 YFSETQ. Trimming pared 2 bases from V and 1 base from J, leaving 10 bases between. CDR3 size: 14 residues. The CDR3 DNA is TGCGCCAGCAGCTTTGCCCCGCCGTCCTACGAGCAGTACTTC. It is translated as CASSFAPPSYEQYF.

On this clonotype: A much larger clone differs by one base, so this may be a read error. The chain combines TRBV6-6 with TRBJ2-7, with TRBD2 matching over 7 bases. V dropped 6 bases and J dropped 7; count of bases not matched to a gene: 15. CDR1 and CDR2 (germline): MNHNY, SVGAGI (reference sequence). The CDR3 spans 15 residues. The CDR3 DNA reads as TGTGCCAGCAGCGGAATTGGCGGGAGCTTGAGTGAGCAGTACTTC. Encoded protein: CASSGIGGSLSEQYF.

J is TRBJ1-6 and V is TRBV5-1; D ambiguous. The length of the CDR3 is 13 residues. Trimming removed 0 bases from V and 7 bases from J, with 5 bases in between. Germline CDR1 is SGHRS and CDR2 is YFSETQ. The CDR3 sequence is CASSLDGNSPLHF. DNA of the CDR3: TGCGCCAGCAGCTTGGACGGAAATTCACCCCTCCACTTT.

This clonotype showed up many times. The genes are TRBV29-1 and TRBJ2-2; 14 bases line up with TRBD2. The V gene's germline CDR1 is SQVTM and CDR2 ANQGSEA. The length of the CDR3 is 15 residues. The V and J ends lost 4 bases and 6 bases, in that order; junction bases with no gene match: 4. For the CDR3, the DNA is TGCAGCGTTGCCAGACTAGCGGGAGGGCCCGGGGAGCTGTTTTTT. It is translated as CSVARLAGGPGELFF.

This clonotype has ten or more counts. The chain uses TRBV6-1 and TRBJ2-3; TRBD1 agrees at 10 bases. Per germline, CDR1 MNHNS and CDR2 SASEGT. Unmatched junction bases numbered 4, after V lost 7 bases and J lost 3 bases. This CDR3 contains 14 residues. The CDR3 reads CASNRDRGTDTQYF. CDR3 in DNA: TGTGCCAGCAACCGGGACAGGGGAACAGATACGCAGTATTTT.